The 28 T cell receptor beta chains in this list originate from one sample, sequenced in a study of shared clonotypes between healthy human individuals. TCRdb's copy holds only in-frame clones and misses some; the assay was immunoSEQ multiplex PCR. The sample has 400,000 to 600,000 clones, 70% to 80% seen once. Sample: PBMCs. The receptors stem from a woman aged 40 to 50 in good health. Some clones in this sample may be carry-over from other donors' samples.

The chain's CDR3 is CASSVTGQVNTEAFF. The CDR3 DNA reads as TGTGCCAGCAGCGTCACGGGACAGGTGAACACTGAAGCTTTCTTT. The genes are TRBV9 and TRBJ1-1, with TRBD1 matching over 8 bases. CDR1 and CDR2 from the germline V gene are SGDLS and YYNGEE. This CDR3 contains 15 residues. After removal of 2 bases from V and 0 bases from J, the junction contained 3 bases not matched to a gene.

This rearrangement joins TRBV9 to TRBJ1-2; no definite D call. The CDR3 totals 13 residues. With 0 bases removed from V and 2 bases from J, the gap between germline ends came to 5 bases. CDR1 is SGDLS and CDR2 is YYNGEE in the germline V gene. As DNA, the CDR3 is TGTGCCAGCAGCGTAGACAACAACTATGGCTACACCTTC. Encoded protein: CASSVDNNYGYTF.

With respect to this clone: This CDR3 is also generated by other DNA sequences in the sample. This chain uses TRBV5-8 with TRBJ2-7; unclear D gene. The CDR3 sequence is 11 residues long. The V end lost 3 bases, the J end lost 0 bases, and 1 base lay between the germline ends. Germline CDR1 and CDR2: SGHTS and YDEGEE. The CDR3, as DNA: TGTGCCAGCAGCTCCTCCTACGAGCAGTACTTC. It specifies CASSSSYEQYF.

This chain links TRBV5-4 with TRBJ1-2, with a possible D match to TRBD1 (6 bases). CDR3 size: 13 residues. Looked up from germline, CDR1 is SGHNT and CDR2 is YYREEE (reference sequence). The V gene lost 4 bases and the J gene lost 5 bases, with 12 bases spanning the gap. CDR3 nucleotides: TGTGCCAGCAGCCAACGGACAGATTATGGCTACACCTTC. Protein sequence: CASSQRTDYGYTF.

This chain uses TRBV18 with TRBJ2-1; D perhaps matches TRBD2 (5 bases). The CDR3 is 15 amino acids. V gave up 0 bases and J gave up 8 bases, with 14 bases separating them. CDR1 and CDR2 from the germline V gene are KGHSH and LQKENI. The CDR3 sequence: CASSPPMRAADEQFF. Written as DNA, the CDR3 is TGTGCCAGCTCACCACCGATGCGGGCGGCGGATGAGCAGTTCTTC.

V is TRBV28 and J is TRBJ1-1, with D tentatively TRBD1 (6 bases). CDR1 MDHEN and CDR2 SYDVKM come from the germline V gene. V lost 8 bases and J lost 1, with 14 bases in between. The CDR3 covers 14 residues. Written as DNA, the CDR3 is TGTGCCAGCGGATCACAGGGTAAGAACACTGAAGCTTTCTTT. Amino acid sequence: CASGSQGKNTEAFF.

J is TRBJ1-1 and V is TRBV7-9, with 11 bases identical to TRBD1. The length of the CDR3 is 16 residues. Germline V gives CDR1 SEHNR, CDR2 FQNEAQ (reference sequence). The ends lost 4 bases at V and 8 bases at J; junction bases unmatched: 12. In DNA, the CDR3 is TGTGCCAGCAGCTCATGGACAGGGGGCGGTCCTCGCGAAGCTTTCTTT. As protein: CASSSWTGGGPREAFF.

The rearrangement uses TRBV18 and TRBJ2-7, with TRBD1 matching over 7 bases. CDR1 is KGHSH and CDR2 is LQKENI in the germline V gene. Losses at the gene ends were 2 bases for V and 2 bases for J; bases not matched to a gene: 12. The CDR3 contains 17 residues. The CDR3: CASSPNPPRTGAYEQYF. The DNA for the CDR3 is TGTGCCAGCTCACCAAACCCCCCGAGGACAGGCGCCTACGAGCAGTACTTC. Using reference TRBV18 and TRBJ2-7 for the parts outside the CDR3, the full variable domain is NAGVMQNPRHLVRRRGQEARLRCSPMKGHSHVYWYRQLPEEGLKFMVYLQKENIIDESGMPKERFSAEFPKEGPSILRIQQVVRGDSAAYFCASSPNPPRTGAYEQYFGPGTRLTVT.

The gene calls are TRBV6-5 and TRBJ1-6, with a weak D call TRBD1 (5 bases). The CDR3 is 12 amino acids. V gave up 6 bases and J gave up 9 bases, with 9 bases separating them. In germline, CDR1 is MNHEY, CDR2 SVGAGI. CDR3 coding DNA: TGTGCCAGCAGCGACGGGGGTTCACCCCTCCACTTT. The encoded protein is CASSDGGSPLHF.

V and J are TRBV15 and TRBJ2-1; 7 bases line up with TRBD1. The CDR3 covers 16 residues. The ends lost 1 base at V and 6 bases at J; junction bases unmatched: 9. CDR1 is LNHNV, CDR2 YYDKDF, per germline (reference sequence). CDR3 bases: TGTGCCACCAGCAGAGCTTTACCAGGGGGTCCCAATGAGCAGTTCTTC. Its translation is CATSRALPGGPNEQFF.

The V gene is TRBV5-1, the J gene TRBJ2-7; 7 bases are a match to TRBD1. Per the germline V gene, CDR1 is SGHRS and CDR2 is YFSETQ. The CDR3 loop spans 16 amino acids. The V and J ends lost 0 bases and 4 bases, in that order; junction bases with no gene match: 10. CDR3 sequence reads: CASSLGQGMWGYEQYF. The CDR3 nucleotides read TGCGCCAGCAGCTTGGGACAGGGCATGTGGGGATACGAGCAGTACTTC.

The chain couples TRBV27 to TRBJ1-1; D is unresolved. Germline CDR1 MNHEY, CDR2 SMNVEV (reference sequence). The V end was cut by 6 bases, the J end by 7 bases, with 12 bases between. The CDR3 totals 12 residues. In nucleotides, the CDR3 is TGTGCCAGCAGCACCATAACTAGTGAAGCTTTCTTT. It encodes CASSTITSEAFF.

The CDR3: CASSVPPDRGAYEQYF. The CDR3 nucleotides read TGTGCCAGCAGTGTACCGCCGGACAGGGGGGCCTACGAGCAGTACTTC. The V gene is TRBV25-1, the J gene TRBJ2-7, with TRBD1 matching over 10 bases. The CDR3 contains 16 residues. The ends lost 4 bases at V and 2 bases at J; junction bases unmatched: 8. CDR1 and CDR2 (germline): MGHDK, SYGVNS.

This chain uses TRBV28 with TRBJ1-2; D is unclear. Germline CDR1 is MDHEN and CDR2 is SYDVKM. The CDR3 is made up of 16 amino acids. Trimming shortened V by 5 bases and J by 0 bases, and 16 bases separated the two germline ends. For the CDR3, the DNA is TGTGCCAGCAGTCGGACCCTCCTCGTGGCTAACTATGGCTACACCTTC. The encoded protein is CASSRTLLVANYGYTF.

The J gene is TRBJ2-5, the V gene TRBV10-3; D is uncertain. Trimming took 3 bases from V and 11 from J, leaving 13 bases between them. Looked up from germline, CDR1 is ENHRY and CDR2 is SYGVKD. The CDR3 extends over 12 amino acids. The CDR3 is CAISEIGSEQYF. The CDR3 region has the DNA TGTGCCATCAGTGAAATAGGGTCAGAGCAGTACTTC.

The chain carries TRBV7-9 and TRBJ2-7; 7 bases line up with TRBD2. The CDR3 is 12 amino acids. Unmatched junction bases numbered 6, after V lost 10 bases and J lost 3 bases. The germline CDR1 and CDR2 sequences are SEHNR and FQNEAQ (reference sequence). The CDR3 loop reads CATSSGDYEQYF. The CDR3 DNA follows: TGTGCCACCTCGAGCGGGGACTACGAGCAGTACTTC. Variable domain in full (rest from reference TRBV7-9 and TRBJ2-7): DTGVSQNPRHKITKRGQNVTFRCDPISEHNRLYWYRQTLGQGPEFLTYFQNEAQLEKSRLLSDRFSAERPKGSFSTLEIQRTEQGDSAMYLCATSSGDYEQYFGPGTRLTVT.

The genes are TRBV28 and TRBJ2-7, with a tentative D call TRBD1 (5 bases). Germline V gives CDR1 MDHEN, CDR2 SYDVKM. This CDR3 is 13 amino acids long. Trimming left V 7 bases short and J 2 bases short, with 12 bases between. The CDR3: CASNPGHTYEQYF. CDR3 DNA: TGTGCCAGCAACCCCGGACACACCTACGAGCAGTACTTC.

V usage is TRBV29-1 and J usage is TRBJ1-2; D is undetermined. Germline lookup yields CDR1 SQVTM and CDR2 ANQGSEA. The V and J ends lost 2 bases and 4 bases respectively, with 8 bases between them. There are 12 residues in the CDR3. The CDR3: CSVESTAYGYTF. The CDR3, as DNA: TGCAGCGTTGAAAGCACAGCCTATGGCTACACCTTC.

V gene TRBV10-1 combines with J gene TRBJ1-1; weak D call: TRBD1 (6 bases). This CDR3 is 15 amino acids long. The V gene lost 4 bases and the J gene lost 4 bases, with 16 bases spanning the gap. The V gene's germline CDR1 is WNHNN and CDR2 SYGVQD (reference sequence). The CDR3 region has the DNA TGCGCCAGCAGTGCAGACCAGGGGATAGGCACTGAAGCTTTCTTT. Its protein is CASSADQGIGTEAFF.

The chain has TRBV6-1 and TRBJ1-4; D is ambiguous. Per germline, CDR1 MNHNS and CDR2 SASEGT. V lost 4 bases and J 6 bases, leaving 3 bases between the germline ends. The CDR3 extends over 11 amino acids. The CDR3 spells CASSGHEKLFF. The CDR3 coding sequence is TGTGCCAGCAGTGGACATGAAAAACTGTTTTTT.

A note on this clone: The same CDR3 is also encoded by other DNA sequences in this sample. V usage is TRBV28 and J usage is TRBJ1-1; D ambiguous. V lost 3 bases and J lost 1, with 6 bases in between. The CDR3 runs to 13 residues. Per germline, CDR1 MDHEN and CDR2 SYDVKM. CDR3 coding DNA: TGTGCCAGCAGTTTCGGGCCGAACACTGAAGCTTTCTTT. Translating it yields CASSFGPNTEAFF.

The V call is TRBV28, the J call TRBJ1-2; no clear D gene. Trimming removed 1 base from V and 4 bases from J, with 4 bases in between. Germline lookup yields CDR1 MDHEN and CDR2 SYDVKM. This CDR3 spans 12 amino acids. The CDR3 loop reads CASSLYGYGYTF. As DNA, the CDR3 is TGTGCCAGCAGTTTATACGGCTATGGCTACACCTTC.

The V gene is TRBV7-2, the J gene TRBJ1-2; D unclear. This CDR3 has 15 amino acids. Germline lookup yields CDR1 SGHTA and CDR2 FQGNSA. The V end lost 2 bases, the J end lost 3 bases, and 13 bases lay between the germline ends. CDR3 loop: CASSLMARMDYGYTF. As DNA, the CDR3 is TGTGCCAGCAGCTTAATGGCACGAATGGACTATGGCTACACCTTC.

The chain uses TRBV13 and TRBJ1-2; D is unclear. This CDR3 spans 15 amino acids. Per germline, CDR1 PRHDT and CDR2 FYEKMQ (reference sequence). Trimming left V 6 bases short and J 3 bases short, with 17 bases between. The CDR3 reads CASSTEAAEYYGYTF. CDR3 sequence (DNA): TGTGCCAGCAGTACCGAGGCAGCGGAATACTATGGCTACACCTTC.

The V call is TRBV28, the J call TRBJ2-1; a weak D match, TRBD2 (6 bases). The CDR3 runs 15 residues. V gave up 7 bases and J gave up 6 bases, with 19 bases separating them. Germline assignment: CDR1 MDHEN and CDR2 SYDVKM. CDR3 in amino acids: CASIHPFETSNEQFF. The CDR3 nucleotides are TGTGCCAGCATTCATCCTTTTGAGACTAGCAATGAGCAGTTCTTC.

This chain links TRBV19 with TRBJ2-1; possibly TRBD1 for D (6 bases). The V gene lost 3 bases and the J gene lost 1 base, with 10 bases spanning the gap. This CDR3 has 15 residues. CDR1 and CDR2 (germline): LNHDA, SQIVND (reference sequence). In nucleotides, the CDR3 is TGTGCCAGTAGTATTTTACAGGGTTCCTACAATGAGCAGTTCTTC. Amino acids: CASSILQGSYNEQFF.

V usage is TRBV2 and J usage is TRBJ2-1; D possibly corresponds to TRBD1 (6 bases). Trimming shortened V by 4 bases and J by 4 bases, and 14 bases separated the two germline ends. CDR3 length: 15 residues. Per the germline V gene, CDR1 is SNHLY and CDR2 is FYNNEI. The CDR3 loop reads CASSAVRGGYNEQFF. CDR3 bases: TGTGCCAGCAGTGCTGTTAGAGGGGGATACAATGAGCAGTTCTTC.

V is TRBV4-1 and J is TRBJ2-7, with D perhaps assigned TRBD1 or TRBD2 (5 bases each). Germline assignment: CDR1 MGHRA and CDR2 YSYEKL. This CDR3 contains 13 residues. The V and J ends lost 1 base and 7 bases respectively, with 11 bases between them. CDR3 residues: CASSQVGESEQYF. DNA of the CDR3: TGCGCCAGCAGCCAAGTGGGGGAATCTGAGCAGTACTTC.